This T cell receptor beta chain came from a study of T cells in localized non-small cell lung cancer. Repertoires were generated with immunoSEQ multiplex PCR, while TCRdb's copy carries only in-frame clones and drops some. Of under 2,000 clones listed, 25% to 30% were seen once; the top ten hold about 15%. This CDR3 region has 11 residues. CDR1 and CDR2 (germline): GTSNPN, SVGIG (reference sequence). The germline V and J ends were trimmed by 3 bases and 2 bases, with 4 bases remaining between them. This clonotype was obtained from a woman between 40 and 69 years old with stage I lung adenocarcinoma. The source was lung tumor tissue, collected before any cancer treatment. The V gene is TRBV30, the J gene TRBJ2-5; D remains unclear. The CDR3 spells CAWSTQETQYF. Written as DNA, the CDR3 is TGTGCCTGGAGCACGCAAGAGACCCAGTACTTC.